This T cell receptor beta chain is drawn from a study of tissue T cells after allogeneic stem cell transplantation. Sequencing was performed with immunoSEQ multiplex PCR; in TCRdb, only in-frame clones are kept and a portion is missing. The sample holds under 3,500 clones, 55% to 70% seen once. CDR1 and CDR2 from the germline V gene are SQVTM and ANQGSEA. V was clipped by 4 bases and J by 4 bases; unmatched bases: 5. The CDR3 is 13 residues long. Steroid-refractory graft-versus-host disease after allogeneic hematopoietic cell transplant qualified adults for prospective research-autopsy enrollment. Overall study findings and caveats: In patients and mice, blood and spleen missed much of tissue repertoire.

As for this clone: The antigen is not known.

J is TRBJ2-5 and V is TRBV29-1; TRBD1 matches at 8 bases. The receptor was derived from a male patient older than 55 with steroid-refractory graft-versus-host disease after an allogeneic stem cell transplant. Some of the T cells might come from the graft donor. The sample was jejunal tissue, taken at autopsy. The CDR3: CSVAQGAGETQYF. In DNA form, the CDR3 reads TGCAGCGTTGCCCAGGGGGCTGGAGAGACCCAGTACTTC. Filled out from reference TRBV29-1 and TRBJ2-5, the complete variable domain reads SAVISQKPSRDICQRGTSLTIQCQVDSQVTMMFWYRQQPGQSLTLIATANQGSEATYESGFVIDKFPISRPNLTFSTLTVSNMSPEDSSIYLCSVAQGAGETQYFGPGTRLLVL.